These 32 T cell receptor beta chains were sequenced from one sample in a study of CD8+ T cells in alopecia areata. It was cDNA, reverse transcribed from extracted RNA, that served as the sequencing template. Data came from immunoSEQ multiplex PCR; TCRdb stores just in-frame clones and leaves some out. The sample has about 110,000 clones, about 50% seen once. Sequencing input: NKG2D-low CD8+ T cells sorted from blood. The receptors were sampled from a human donor with alopecia areata.

This clone appeared a few times. The CDR3 spells CASSGGSVAYEQYF. For the CDR3, the DNA is TGTGCCAGCAGCGGCGGGAGTGTGGCTTACGAGCAGTACTTC. This chain links TRBV7-9 with TRBJ2-7; TRBD2 agrees at 7 bases. This CDR3 has 14 residues. Per germline, CDR1 SEHNR and CDR2 FQNEAQ (reference sequence). The J segment lost 4 bases and the V segment lost 5 bases, leaving 8 bases of the junction unmatched.

This chain uses TRBV11-2 with TRBJ2-4; D call uncertain. Trimming left V 0 bases short and J 2 bases short, with 11 bases between. This CDR3 has 16 amino acids. Germline loops: CDR1 SGHAT, CDR2 FQNNGV. CDR3 sequence: CASSLDPYSPKNIQYF. For the CDR3, the DNA is TGTGCCAGCAGCTTAGATCCGTATTCCCCCAAAAACATTCAGTACTTC.

The table lists this clone with a count of one. The genes are TRBV28 and TRBJ2-2, with 9 bases matching TRBD2. This CDR3 has 16 residues. The germline CDR1 and CDR2 sequences are MDHEN and SYDVKM. V dropped 5 bases and J dropped 9; count of bases not matched to a gene: 13. The CDR3 nucleotides are TGTGCCAGCAGTCTCCCCACCGGCGGGGGGGTAAGGGAGCTGTTTTTT. This gives the protein CASSLPTGGGVRELFF.

This clone was seen a handful of times. The CDR3 bases are TGTGCCAGCAACCTTAAGGTCACAGATACGCAGTATTTT. Amino acids: CASNLKVTDTQYF. V gene TRBV7-9 combines with J gene TRBJ2-3; D remains unclear. Germline CDR1 is SEHNR and CDR2 is FQNEAQ (reference sequence). This CDR3 is built from 13 residues. Deletions cut 7 bases from V and 2 bases from J, with 10 bases between.

This clone was observed a single time. The rearrangement joins TRBV29-1 to TRBJ2-3; D possibly corresponds to TRBD1 (6 bases). Germline loops: CDR1 SQVTM, CDR2 ANQGSEA. V was cut by 0 bases and J by 4 bases, with 26 bases left in between. The CDR3 is 19 residues long. The CDR3 spells CSVEDQAAMVRGFPDTQYF. Written as DNA, the CDR3 is TGCAGCGTTGAAGATCAGGCGGCTATGGTCAGGGGCTTCCCAGATACGCAGTATTTT.

The V and J genes are TRBV6-6 and TRBJ1-1, with TRBD1 identical over 7 bases. Germline V lookup: CDR1 MNHNY, CDR2 SVGAGI (reference sequence). CDR3 length: 15 residues. V shed 6 bases and J 1 base; nucleotides not matched to a gene: 8. The CDR3 DNA follows: TGTGCCAGCAGATCCGACAGGGCCTGGAACACTGAAGCTTTCTTT. Its protein is CASRSDRAWNTEAFF.

As for this clone: Other DNA sequences in this sample translate to the same CDR3. The gene calls are TRBV7-9 and TRBJ2-5; no firm D call. Germline V gene lookup returns CDR1 SEHNR and CDR2 FQNEAQ (reference sequence). With 1 base removed from V and 4 bases from J, the gap between germline ends came to 4 bases. The CDR3 runs to 12 residues. This CDR3 reads CASSLGSETQYF. CDR3 coding DNA: TGTGCCAGCAGCTTAGGGTCAGAGACCCAGTACTTC.

The chain uses TRBV18 and TRBJ2-5; tentatively, D is TRBD1 (6 bases). Trimming stripped 4 bases from V and 5 bases from J, with 14 bases between. CDR1 is KGHSH and CDR2 is LQKENI in the germline V gene. The CDR3 runs 14 residues. The CDR3 is CASSHPGHGETQYF. As DNA, the CDR3 is TGTGCCAGCTCACACCCGGGACACGGGGAGACCCAGTACTTC.

The chain links TRBV9 to TRBJ2-1; 9 positions match TRBD2. V lost 3 bases, J lost 15 bases, and 10 bases stayed unmatched. The CDR3 runs to 13 residues. CDR1 and CDR2 (germline): SGDLS, YYNGEE. CDR3 nucleotide sequence: TGTGCCAGCAGCGCCACTATGGGCGGGAGGGGGTTCTTC. Encoded protein: CASSATMGGRGFF.

CDR3 nucleotides: TGTGCCACCAGCGGGCTGGCAGGGCAAGAGACCCAGTACTTC. This translates into CATSGLAGQETQYF. V and J are TRBV15 and TRBJ2-5; D perhaps matches TRBD1 (5 bases). Trimming shortened V by 5 bases and J by 2 bases, and 12 bases separated the two germline ends. The CDR3 is made up of 14 amino acids. CDR1 LNHNV and CDR2 YYDKDF come from the germline V gene (reference sequence).

The chain links TRBV7-9 to TRBJ2-3; TRBD2 matches at 7 bases. J was trimmed by 2 bases and V by 7 bases; bases with no gene match: 3. CDR3 size: 13 residues. Germline V gene lookup returns CDR1 SEHNR and CDR2 FQNEAQ (reference sequence). The CDR3 sequence is CASKRDDTDTQYF. CDR3 coding DNA: TGTGCCAGCAAGCGGGACGACACAGATACGCAGTATTTT.

Note on this clone: The sample contains more than one DNA sequence encoding this CDR3. The rearrangement uses TRBV5-6 and TRBJ2-1, with D hard to call. From germline, CDR1 is SGHDT and CDR2 YYEEEE. CDR3 length: 11 amino acids. V lost 2 bases and J lost 9, with 6 bases in between. The CDR3: CASSLVGEQFF. CDR3 nucleotide sequence: TGTGCCAGCAGCTTAGTCGGTGAGCAGTTCTTC.

A single count supports this clone. The J gene is TRBJ2-5, the V gene TRBV7-9; TRBD2 matches 9 bases. The V gene's germline CDR1 is SEHNR and CDR2 FQNEAQ (reference sequence). The CDR3 totals 12 residues. With V trimmed by 6 bases and J by 5 bases, 1 base remained unmatched. CDR3 region: CASSGLAETQYF. The CDR3 DNA is TGTGCCAGCAGTGGACTAGCGGAGACCCAGTACTTC.

The chain recombines TRBV5-6 with TRBJ2-4; 15 bases are shared with TRBD2. V lost 2 bases to trimming and J lost 9 bases; unmatched junction nucleotides: 6. Germline assignment: CDR1 SGHDT and CDR2 YYEEEE. The CDR3 totals 16 residues. DNA for the CDR3: TGTGCCAGCAGCTTCGGACTAGCGGGAGGGCCGGTCATTCAGTACTTC. Its protein is CASSFGLAGGPVIQYF.

This clone was detected a few times. Different DNA sequences within this sample yield the same CDR3. This chain joins TRBV7-9 and TRBJ2-2; D not certain. CDR1 is SEHNR, CDR2 FQNEAQ, per germline (reference sequence). The CDR3 runs to 12 residues. V lost 5 bases, J lost 4 bases, and 5 bases lay in between. The CDR3 protein is CASSPPTGELFF. The CDR3 bases are TGTGCCAGCAGCCCTCCCACCGGGGAGCTGTTTTTT.

This chain uses TRBV6-5 with TRBJ1-1; D is undetermined. The CDR3 totals 15 residues. V was clipped by 0 bases and J by 6 bases, with 14 bases between them. Germline CDR1 and CDR2: MNHEY and SVGAGI. CDR3 region: CASSYSISLAPEAFF. As DNA, the CDR3 is TGTGCCAGCAGTTACTCGATTAGCCTTGCCCCTGAAGCTTTCTTT.

The genes are TRBV28 and TRBJ2-5; tentatively, D is TRBD1 or TRBD2 (7 bases each). Trimming removed 5 bases at V and 4 bases at J, with 17 bases between. This CDR3 contains 15 residues. The germline V gene encodes CDR1 MDHEN and CDR2 SYDVKM. The CDR3 spells CASSPQGEGPETQYF. The CDR3 region has the DNA TGTGCCAGCAGTCCCCAGGGGGAGGGACCAGAGACCCAGTACTTC.

The chain combines TRBV19 with TRBJ2-7, with D perhaps matching TRBD2 (6 bases). Germline V gene lookup returns CDR1 LNHDA and CDR2 SQIVND (reference sequence). Trimming removed 1 base at V and 2 bases at J, with 9 bases between. The CDR3 is 14 amino acids. The CDR3 nucleotides are TGTGCCAGTAGTATAGGCGGGGCCACCTACGAGCAGTACTTC. Protein: CASSIGGATYEQYF.

CDR3 protein: CSGPTGTEAFF. The CDR3 bases are TGCAGCGGACCCACGGGCACTGAAGCTTTCTTT. The chain is built from TRBV29-1 and TRBJ1-1; D remains ambiguous. The CDR3 is made up of 11 amino acids. V gave up 7 bases and J gave up 4 bases, with 10 bases separating them. Germline V lookup: CDR1 SQVTM, CDR2 ANQGSEA.

V usage is TRBV4-1 and J usage is TRBJ2-7; TRBD1 is a possible D gene (5 bases). Between the trimmed V and J ends, which lost 4 bases and 6 bases, there was a span of 19 bases. CDR1 is MGHRA and CDR2 is YSYEKL in the germline V gene. This CDR3 has 15 residues. The chain's CDR3 is CASSLTGQGYTEQYF. The CDR3 region has the DNA TGCGCCAGCAGCCTCACGGGTCAGGGTTATACCGAGCAGTACTTC.

The chain combines TRBV27 with TRBJ2-1; D is perhaps TRBD2 (5 bases). The CDR3 extends over 12 amino acids. V lost 5 bases and J lost 7, with 9 bases in between. From germline, CDR1 is MNHEY and CDR2 SMNVEV (reference sequence). This chain's CDR3 is CASSLTGNEQFF. CDR3 DNA: TGTGCCAGCAGTCTCACGGGGAATGAGCAGTTCTTC.

The J gene is TRBJ2-3, the V gene TRBV7-3; D gene unclear. Germline V gene sequence: CDR1 SGHTA, CDR2 FQGTGA. V was shortened by 3 bases and J by 4 bases, with 20 bases between the two germline ends. CDR3 length: 17 amino acids. CDR3 region: CASSFSWATPAPDTQYF. CDR3 nucleotides: TGTGCCAGCAGCTTCAGTTGGGCTACGCCCGCGCCAGATACGCAGTATTTT.

There are a few counts of this clone. Germline is not matched at one junction end, which may reflect a read error. This chain uses TRBV10-3 with TRBJ2-7; maybe TRBD2 (5 bases). The CDR3 loop spans 14 amino acids. Looked up from germline, CDR1 is ENHRY and CDR2 is SYGVKD. DNA for the CDR3: TGTGCCAGCAGTTACGGTACCGGGGCCTACGAGCAGTACTTC. This gives the protein CASSYGTGAYEQYF.

This clone appeared a few times. V is TRBV13 and J is TRBJ2-3, with D maybe TRBD2 (6 bases). This CDR3 comprises 13 residues. CDR1 is PRHDT, CDR2 FYEKMQ, per germline (reference sequence). V dropped 11 bases and J dropped 2 bases, with 14 bases sitting between them. CDR3 sequence reads: CAVEGRYTDTQYF. CDR3 sequence (DNA): TGTGCCGTGGAGGGGAGATACACAGATACGCAGTATTTT.

The chain joins TRBV30 to TRBJ1-1; no firm D call. The CDR3 contains 12 residues. The ends were cut back, 5 bases at V and 1 base at J, with 8 bases in the middle. Per germline, CDR1 GTSNPN and CDR2 SVGIG (reference sequence). In DNA, the CDR3 is TGTGCCTGGGGCGGACCGAACACTGAAGCTTTCTTT. Its translation is CAWGGPNTEAFF.

V usage is TRBV27 and J usage is TRBJ1-2; perhaps TRBD1 as D (5 bases). V was trimmed by 0 bases and J by 6 bases, leaving 8 bases between them. CDR1 is MNHEY and CDR2 is SMNVEV in the germline V gene (reference sequence). CDR3 length: 13 amino acids. CDR3 amino acids: CASSLSPGHGYTF. CDR3 nucleotide sequence: TGTGCCAGCAGTTTATCCCCAGGGCATGGCTACACCTTC.

This rearrangement joins TRBV5-1 to TRBJ2-7, with D perhaps given as TRBD1 or TRBD2 (5 bases each). This CDR3 region has 14 residues. The germline gives CDR1 SGHRS, CDR2 YFSETQ. Trimming shortened V by 3 bases and J by 0 bases, and 10 bases separated the two germline ends. As DNA, the CDR3 is TGCGCCAGCAGCTCCGGGACGGACTCCTACGAGCAGTACTTC. Translated, it gives CASSSGTDSYEQYF.

The chain couples TRBV25-1 to TRBJ1-4; D is perhaps TRBD1 (5 bases). Germline V gene sequence: CDR1 MGHDK, CDR2 SYGVNS. The CDR3 consists of 14 residues. V was shortened by 6 bases and J by 12 bases, with 20 bases between the two germline ends. The CDR3 here is CASSEPGPATELFF. The CDR3 nucleotides are TGTGCCAGCAGCGAACCAGGGCCCGCAACCGAACTGTTTTTT.

This rearrangement joins TRBV9 to TRBJ1-2, with D hard to call. Germline V gene lookup returns CDR1 SGDLS and CDR2 YYNGEE. CDR3 length: 13 residues. Trimming took 3 bases from V and 7 from J, leaving 13 bases between them. The CDR3: CASSAKTRGGYTF. The CDR3 bases are TGTGCCAGCAGCGCAAAGACGAGAGGTGGCTACACCTTC.

This sequence joins TRBV10-2 and TRBJ2-1, with 8 bases matching TRBD2. V lost 8 bases and J lost 6; bases outside the gene matches: 12. The CDR3 sequence is 15 residues long. Germline CDR1 WSHSY, CDR2 SAAADI. CDR3 protein: CASSQSGRVSNEQFF. The DNA for the CDR3 is TGCGCCAGCTCCCAAAGCGGGAGAGTAAGCAATGAGCAGTTCTTC.

This clone was detected only a few times. A junction end diverges from the germline sequence, so it may reflect a read error. The genes are TRBV6-1 and TRBJ1-1, with a weak D call TRBD1 (5 bases). This CDR3 contains 16 residues. Germline V CDR1 and CDR2: MNHNS, SASEGT. As DNA, the CDR3 is TGTGCCATCAGTGAGTTGGCCAGGGAAAAGAACACTGAAGCTTTCTTT. It codes for CAISELAREKNTEAFF.

This clone showed up many times. The V and J genes are TRBV7-9 and TRBJ1-2; no firm D call. Germline CDR1 SEHNR, CDR2 FQNEAQ (reference sequence). CDR3 size: 13 residues. Trimming cost V 5 bases and J 2 bases, with 9 bases left between them. The CDR3 here is CASSPGENYGYTF. The DNA of the CDR3 is TGTGCCAGCAGCCCCGGGGAAAACTATGGCTACACCTTC.